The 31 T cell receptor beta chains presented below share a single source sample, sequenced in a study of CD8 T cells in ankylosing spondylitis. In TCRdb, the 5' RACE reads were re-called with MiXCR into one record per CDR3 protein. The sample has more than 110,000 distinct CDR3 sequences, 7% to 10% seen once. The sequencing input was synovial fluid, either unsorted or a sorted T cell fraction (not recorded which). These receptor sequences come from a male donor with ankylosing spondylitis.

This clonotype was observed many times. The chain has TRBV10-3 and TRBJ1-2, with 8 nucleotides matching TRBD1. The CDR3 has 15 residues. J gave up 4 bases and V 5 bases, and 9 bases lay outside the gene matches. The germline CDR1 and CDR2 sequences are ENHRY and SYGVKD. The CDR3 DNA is TGTGCCATCAGTCCAGGGGGACAGGCGCTCTATGGCTACACCTTC. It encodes CAISPGGQALYGYTF.

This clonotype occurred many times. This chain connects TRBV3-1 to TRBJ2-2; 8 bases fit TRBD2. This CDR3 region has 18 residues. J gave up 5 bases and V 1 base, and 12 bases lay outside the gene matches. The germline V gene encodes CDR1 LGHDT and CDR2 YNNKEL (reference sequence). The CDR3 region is CASSQGTSFGYWTGELFF. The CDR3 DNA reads TGTGCCAGCAGCCAAGGGACTAGCTTCGGGTATTGGACCGGGGAGCTGTTTTTT.

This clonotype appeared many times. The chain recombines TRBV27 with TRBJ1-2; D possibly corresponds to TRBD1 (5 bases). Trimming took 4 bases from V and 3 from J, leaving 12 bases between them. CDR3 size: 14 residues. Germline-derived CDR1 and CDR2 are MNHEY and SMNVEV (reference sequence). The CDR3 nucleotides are TGTGCCAGCAGTTCCGGACGGGGCTACTATGGCTACACCTTC. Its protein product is CASSSGRGYYGYTF.

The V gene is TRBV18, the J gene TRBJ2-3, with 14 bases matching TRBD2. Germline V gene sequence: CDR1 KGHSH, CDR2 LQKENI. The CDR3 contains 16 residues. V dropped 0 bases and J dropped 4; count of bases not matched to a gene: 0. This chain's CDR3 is CASSPPGLAGADTQYF. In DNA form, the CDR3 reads TGTGCCAGCTCACCACCGGGACTAGCGGGAGCAGATACGCAGTATTTT.

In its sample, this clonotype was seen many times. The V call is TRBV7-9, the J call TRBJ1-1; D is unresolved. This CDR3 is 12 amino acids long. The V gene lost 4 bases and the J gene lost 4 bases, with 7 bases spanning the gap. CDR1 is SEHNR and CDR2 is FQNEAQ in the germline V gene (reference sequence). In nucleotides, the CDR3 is TGTGCCAGCAGCTCTGACATCACTGAAGCTTTCTTT. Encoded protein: CASSSDITEAFF.

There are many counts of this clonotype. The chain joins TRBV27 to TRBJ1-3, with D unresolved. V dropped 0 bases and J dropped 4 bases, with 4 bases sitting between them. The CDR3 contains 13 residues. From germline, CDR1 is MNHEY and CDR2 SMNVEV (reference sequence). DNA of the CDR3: TGTGCCAGCAGTTTATCGAGGGGAAACACCATATATTTT. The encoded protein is CASSLSRGNTIYF.

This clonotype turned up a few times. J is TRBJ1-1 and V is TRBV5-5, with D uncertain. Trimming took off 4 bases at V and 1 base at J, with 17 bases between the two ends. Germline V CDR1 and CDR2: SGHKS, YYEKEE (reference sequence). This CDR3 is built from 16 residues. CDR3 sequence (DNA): TGTGCCAGCAGCGCCGTTGGTGGGCGGAGGAACACTGAAGCTTTCTTT. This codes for CASSAVGGRRNTEAFF.

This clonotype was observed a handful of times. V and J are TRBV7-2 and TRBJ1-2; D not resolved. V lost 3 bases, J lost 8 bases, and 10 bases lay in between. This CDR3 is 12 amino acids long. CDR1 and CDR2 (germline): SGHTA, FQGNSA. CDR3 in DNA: TGTGCCAGCAGCTTTCTGGGAGGCGGCTACACCTTC. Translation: CASSFLGGGYTF.

The CDR3 loop reads CASSPTSGSGGTQYF. CDR3 nucleotide sequence: TGTGCCAGCAGCCCTACTAGCGGGTCGGGAGGTACGCAGTATTTT. The chain is built from TRBV9 and TRBJ2-3; 9 bases map to TRBD2. The CDR3 sequence is 15 residues long. With V trimmed by 4 bases and J by 8 bases, 11 bases remained unmatched. Germline V gene sequence: CDR1 SGDLS, CDR2 YYNGEE.

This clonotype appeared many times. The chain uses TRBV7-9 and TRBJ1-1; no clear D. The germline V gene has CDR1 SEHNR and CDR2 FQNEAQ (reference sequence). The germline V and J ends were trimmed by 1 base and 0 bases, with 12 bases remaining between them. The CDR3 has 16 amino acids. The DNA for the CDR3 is TGTGCCAGCAGCTTAGGGGCAGCAAACTTGAACACTGAAGCTTTCTTT. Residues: CASSLGAANLNTEAFF.

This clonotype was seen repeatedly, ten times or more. This CDR3 is CASSQVAAGVSYEQYF. CDR3 coding DNA: TGCGCCAGCAGCCAAGTAGCGGCAGGTGTAAGCTACGAGCAGTACTTC. V gene TRBV4-1 combines with J gene TRBJ2-7; D is possibly TRBD2 (6 bases). This CDR3 has 16 residues. V shed 1 base and J shed 3 bases, with 16 bases lying between them. CDR1 is MGHRA and CDR2 is YSYEKL in the germline V gene.

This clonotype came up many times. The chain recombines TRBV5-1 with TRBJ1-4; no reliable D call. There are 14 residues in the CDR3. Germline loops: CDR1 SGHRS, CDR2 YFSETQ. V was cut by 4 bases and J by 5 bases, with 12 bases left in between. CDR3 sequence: CASSRGVNNEKLFF. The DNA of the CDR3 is TGCGCCAGCAGCCGCGGGGTGAACAATGAAAAACTGTTTTTT.

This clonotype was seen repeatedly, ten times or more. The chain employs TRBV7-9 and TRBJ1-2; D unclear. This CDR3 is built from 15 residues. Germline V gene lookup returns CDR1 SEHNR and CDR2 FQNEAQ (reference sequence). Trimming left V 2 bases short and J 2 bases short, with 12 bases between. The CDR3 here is CASSLSAAGNYGYTF. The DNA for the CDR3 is TGTGCCAGCAGCTTATCCGCGGCAGGCAACTATGGCTACACCTTC. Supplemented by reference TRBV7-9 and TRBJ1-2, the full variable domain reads DTGVSQNPRHKITKRGQNVTFRCDPISEHNRLYWYRQTLGQGPEFLTYFQNEAQLEKSRLLSDRFSAERPKGSFSTLEIQRTEQGDSAMYLCASSLSAAGNYGYTFGSGTRLTVV.

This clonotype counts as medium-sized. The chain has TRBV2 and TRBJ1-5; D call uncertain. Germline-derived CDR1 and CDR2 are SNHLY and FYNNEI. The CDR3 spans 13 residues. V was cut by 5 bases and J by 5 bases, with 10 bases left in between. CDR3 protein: CASSNTPDQPQHF. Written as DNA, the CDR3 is TGTGCCAGCAGTAACACACCCGATCAGCCCCAGCATTTT.

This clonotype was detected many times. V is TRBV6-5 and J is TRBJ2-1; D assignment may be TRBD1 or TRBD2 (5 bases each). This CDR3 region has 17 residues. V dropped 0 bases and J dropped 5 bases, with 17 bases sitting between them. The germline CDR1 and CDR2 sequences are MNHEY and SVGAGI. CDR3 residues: CASSYSRVSWGHNEQFF. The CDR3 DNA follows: TGTGCCAGCAGTTACTCCCGAGTAAGCTGGGGACACAATGAGCAGTTCTTC.

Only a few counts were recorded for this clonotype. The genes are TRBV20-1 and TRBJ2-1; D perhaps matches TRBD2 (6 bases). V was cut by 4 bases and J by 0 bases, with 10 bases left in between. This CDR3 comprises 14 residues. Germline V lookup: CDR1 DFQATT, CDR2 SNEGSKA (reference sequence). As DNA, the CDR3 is TGCAGTGCTACCCGGGACTTCTCCTACAATGAGCAGTTCTTC. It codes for CSATRDFSYNEQFF.

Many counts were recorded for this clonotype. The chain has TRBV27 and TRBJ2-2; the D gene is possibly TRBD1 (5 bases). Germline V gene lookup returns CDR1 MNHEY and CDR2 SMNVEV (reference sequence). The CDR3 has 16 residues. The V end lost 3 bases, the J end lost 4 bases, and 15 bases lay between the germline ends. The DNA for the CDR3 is TGTGCCAGCAGTTTTGAAAGGGTTAGGGGCACCGGGGAGCTGTTTTTT. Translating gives CASSFERVRGTGELFF.

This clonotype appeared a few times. Written as DNA, the CDR3 is TGTGCCAGCAGCGTAGAGGGACAGCCCTACAATGAGCAGTTCTTC. Amino acids: CASSVEGQPYNEQFF. The rearrangement uses TRBV9 and TRBJ2-1, with 7 positions matching TRBD1. The V and J ends lost 0 bases and 2 bases, in that order; junction bases with no gene match: 2. This CDR3 has 15 residues. Per the germline V gene, CDR1 is SGDLS and CDR2 is YYNGEE.

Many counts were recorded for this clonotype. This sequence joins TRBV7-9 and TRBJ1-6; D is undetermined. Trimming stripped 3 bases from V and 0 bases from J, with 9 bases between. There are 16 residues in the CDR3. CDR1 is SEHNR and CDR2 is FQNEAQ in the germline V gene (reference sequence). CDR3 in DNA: TGTGCCAGCAGCTTCTTCATGAGCTCCTATAATTCACCCCTCCACTTT. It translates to CASSFFMSSYNSPLHF. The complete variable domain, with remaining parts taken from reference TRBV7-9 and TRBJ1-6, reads DTGVSQNPRHKITKRGQNVTFRCDPISEHNRLYWYRQTLGQGPEFLTYFQNEAQLEKSRLLSDRFSAERPKGSFSTLEIQRTEQGDSAMYLCASSFFMSSYNSPLHFGNGTRLTVT.

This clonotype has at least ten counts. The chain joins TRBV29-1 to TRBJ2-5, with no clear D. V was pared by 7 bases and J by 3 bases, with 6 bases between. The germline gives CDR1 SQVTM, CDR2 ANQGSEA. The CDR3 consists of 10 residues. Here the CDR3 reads CSAREETQYF. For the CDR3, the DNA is TGCAGCGCAAGGGAAGAGACCCAGTACTTC. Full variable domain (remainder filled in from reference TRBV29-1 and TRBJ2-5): SAVISQKPSRDICQRGTSLTIQCQVDSQVTMMFWYRQQPGQSLTLIATANQGSEATYESGFVIDKFPISRPNLTFSTLTVSNMSPEDSSIYLCSAREETQYFGPGTRLLVL.

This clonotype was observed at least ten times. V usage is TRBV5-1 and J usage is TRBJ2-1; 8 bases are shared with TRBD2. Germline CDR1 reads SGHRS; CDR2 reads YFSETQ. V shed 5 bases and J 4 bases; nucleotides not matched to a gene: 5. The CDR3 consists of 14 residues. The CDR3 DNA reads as TGCGCCAGCAGGCTCACTAGCGGTTACAATGAGCAGTTCTTC. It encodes CASRLTSGYNEQFF.

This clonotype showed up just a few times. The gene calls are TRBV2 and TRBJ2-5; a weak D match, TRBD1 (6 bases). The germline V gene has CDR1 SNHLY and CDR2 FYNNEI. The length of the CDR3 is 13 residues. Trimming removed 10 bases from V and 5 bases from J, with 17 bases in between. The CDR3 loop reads CAIERQESETQYF. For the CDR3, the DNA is TGTGCCATCGAACGACAGGAATCGGAGACCCAGTACTTC.

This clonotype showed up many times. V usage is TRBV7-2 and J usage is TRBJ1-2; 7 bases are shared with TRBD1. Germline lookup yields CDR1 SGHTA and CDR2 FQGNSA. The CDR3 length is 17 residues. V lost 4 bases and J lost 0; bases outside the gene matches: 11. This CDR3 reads CASSSPGQPYTNYGYTF. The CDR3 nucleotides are TGTGCCAGCAGCTCACCGGGACAGCCCTATACTAACTATGGCTACACCTTC.

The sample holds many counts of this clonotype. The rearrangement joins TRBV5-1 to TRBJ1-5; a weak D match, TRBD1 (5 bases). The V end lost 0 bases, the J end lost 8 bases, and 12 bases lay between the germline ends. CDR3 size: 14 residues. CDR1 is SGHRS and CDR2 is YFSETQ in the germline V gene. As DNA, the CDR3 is TGCGCCAGCAGCTTGGAGCCAGGGATTAAGCCCCAGCATTTT. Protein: CASSLEPGIKPQHF.

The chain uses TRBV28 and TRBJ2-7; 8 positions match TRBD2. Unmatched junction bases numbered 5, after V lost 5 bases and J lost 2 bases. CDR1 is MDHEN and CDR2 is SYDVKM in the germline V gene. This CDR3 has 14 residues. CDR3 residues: CASSTRGLAYEQYF. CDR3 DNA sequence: TGTGCCAGCAGTACCCGGGGACTAGCCTACGAGCAGTACTTC. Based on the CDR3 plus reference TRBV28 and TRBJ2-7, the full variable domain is DVKVTQSSRYLVKRTGEKVFLECVQDMDHENMFWYRQDPGLGLRLIYFSYDVKMKEKGDIPEGYSVSREKKERFSLILESASTNQTSMYLCASSTRGLAYEQYFGPGTRLTVT.

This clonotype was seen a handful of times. CDR3 sequence: CASSDGSYGYTF. CDR3 DNA: TGTGCCAGCTCCGACGGTAGCTATGGCTACACCTTC. The J gene is TRBJ1-2, the V gene TRBV3-1; no firm D call. Germline V gives CDR1 LGHDT, CDR2 YNNKEL (reference sequence). The V and J ends lost 8 bases and 4 bases respectively, with 11 bases between them. CDR3 length: 12 residues.

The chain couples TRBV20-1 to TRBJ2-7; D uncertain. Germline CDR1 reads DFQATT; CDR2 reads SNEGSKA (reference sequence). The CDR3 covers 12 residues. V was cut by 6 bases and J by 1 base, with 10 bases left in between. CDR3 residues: CSANSRSYEQYF. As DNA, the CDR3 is TGCAGTGCAAACAGCAGGTCCTACGAGCAGTACTTC.

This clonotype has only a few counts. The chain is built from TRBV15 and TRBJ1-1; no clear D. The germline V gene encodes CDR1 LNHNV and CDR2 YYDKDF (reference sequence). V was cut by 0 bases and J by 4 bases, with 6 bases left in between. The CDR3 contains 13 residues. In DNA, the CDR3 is TGTGCCACCAGCAGAGATCATCCCACTGAAGCTTTCTTT. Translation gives CATSRDHPTEAFF.

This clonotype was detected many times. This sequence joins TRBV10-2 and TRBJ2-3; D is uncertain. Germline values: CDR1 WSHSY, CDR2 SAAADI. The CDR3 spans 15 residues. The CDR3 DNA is TGCGCTACAGCACCCTCCAGAAGCGGCACAGATACGCAGTATTTT. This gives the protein CATAPSRSGTDTQYF.

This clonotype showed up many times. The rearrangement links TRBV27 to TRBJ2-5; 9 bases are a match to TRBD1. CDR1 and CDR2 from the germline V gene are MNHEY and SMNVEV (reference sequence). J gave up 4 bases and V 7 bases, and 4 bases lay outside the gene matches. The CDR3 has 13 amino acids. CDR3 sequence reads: CASKGQGRETQYF. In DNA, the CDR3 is TGTGCCAGCAAGGGACAGGGTAGAGAGACCCAGTACTTC.

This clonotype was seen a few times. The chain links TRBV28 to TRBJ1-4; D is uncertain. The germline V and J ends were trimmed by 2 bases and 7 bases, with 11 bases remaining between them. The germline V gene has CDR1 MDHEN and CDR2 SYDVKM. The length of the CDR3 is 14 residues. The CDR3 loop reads CASSLGGRSEKLFF. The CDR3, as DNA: TGTGCCAGCAGTTTAGGCGGACGGTCTGAAAAACTGTTTTTT.